This is a list of T cell receptor beta chains from one sample in a study of technical replicates of blood from four donors. Method: immunoSEQ multiplex PCR; TCRdb's copy keeps in-frame clones and lacks some. This sample has about 94,000 clones, with around 95% found just once. The material sequenced was T cells isolated from PBMCs. All receptors derive from a human donor in good health. Both conserved end residues are part of each CDR3. D genes are given only for firm matches. Clone size is shown for a subset of rows, as once, few, many or a class of expanded clone.

TRBJ1-5 | TRBV19 | . | . | CASNTGFRQPQHF | TGTGCCAGTAATACAGGGTTCCGTCAGCCCCAGCATTTT
TRBJ2-3 | TRBV19 | TRBD2 | . | CASSSAKLAGVTDTQYF | TGTGCCAGTAGTAGCGCGAAACTAGCGGGGGTTACAGATACGCAGTATTTT
TRBJ2-7 | TRBV5-1 | TRBD1 | once | CASSLVNDRAGEQYF | TGCGCCAGCAGCTTGGTTAATGACAGGGCTGGAGAGCAGTACTTC
TRBJ2-1 | TRBV28 | TRBD2 | . | CASSLTGGPDNEQFF | TGTGCCAGCAGTTTAACGGGAGGGCCGGACAATGAGCAGTTCTTC
TRBJ1-5 | TRBV28 | . | . | CASSLLRGTGPYSNQPQHF | TGTGCCAGCAGTTTACTCCGCGGTACAGGCCCTTATAGCAATCAGCCCCAGCATTTT
TRBJ2-7 | TRBV6-1 | TRBD1 | . | CASSETGTGVYEQYF | TGTGCCAGCAGTGAAACCGGGACAGGGGTCTACGAGCAGTACTTC
TRBJ2-5 | TRBV5-1 | TRBD2 | . | CASSLASGGSHQETQYF | TGCGCCAGCAGCTTGGCCAGTGGCGGGAGCCACCAAGAGACCCAGTACTTC
TRBJ2-5 | TRBV11-2 | . | once | CASSLGLAPTFQETQYF | TGTGCCAGCAGCTTAGGGCTAGCCCCAACTTTCCAAGAGACCCAGTACTTC
TRBJ2-3 | TRBV19 | . | . | CASSRLARKSKDTQYF | TGTGCCAGTAGTAGGTTAGCGCGGAAATCGAAAGATACGCAGTATTTT
TRBJ1-4 | TRBV6-6 | . | . | CASGRGLDEKLFF | TGTGCCAGCGGAAGGGGCCTTGATGAAAAACTGTTTTTT
TRBJ2-3 | TRBV27 | . | . | CASSKLTATSTDTQYF | TGTGCCAGCAGTAAATTGACAGCTACTAGCACAGATACGCAGTATTTT
TRBJ2-1 | TRBV11-3 | TRBD2 | . | CASSLGAGAIEQFF | TGTGCCAGCAGCTTAGGAGCGGGAGCTATTGAGCAGTTCTTC
TRBJ2-2 | TRBV5-1 | TRBD2 | . | CASSPGTSGRYTGELFF | TGCGCCAGCAGCCCCGGGACTAGCGGGAGGTACACCGGGGAGCTGTTTTTT
TRBJ1-6 | TRBV30 | . | . | CAWSADSNNSPLHF | TGTGCCTGGAGTGCGGACAGCAACAATTCACCCCTCCACTTT
TRBJ2-6 | TRBV7-9 | . | once | CASSYGTLHRAGANVLTF | TGTGCCAGCAGCTACGGGACTCTCCATAGGGCTGGGGCCAACGTCCTGACTTTC
TRBJ2-7 | TRBV10-2 | TRBD2 | . | CASSRSGRSYEQYF | TGCGCCAGCAGTCGTAGCGGGAGGAGCTACGAGCAGTACTTC
TRBJ2-7 | TRBV6-5 | . | . | CASRYLQGGSYEQYF | TGTGCCAGCAGGTATCTGCAGGGAGGCTCGTACGAGCAGTACTTC
TRBJ2-5 | TRBV5-6 | TRBD1 | . | CASSSRTGYGETQYF | TGTGCCAGCAGCTCCCGGACAGGGTATGGGGAGACCCAGTACTTC
TRBJ2-1 | TRBV30 | TRBD2 | . | CAWRGGSTNEQFF | TGTGCCTGGAGGGGGGGGTCTACAAATGAGCAGTTCTTC
TRBJ1-4 | TRBV6-5 | TRBD1 | . | CASSRDRDNEKLFF | TGTGCCAGCAGTCGGGACAGGGATAATGAAAAACTGTTTTTT
TRBJ1-5 | TRBV11-1 | . | . | CASSLWAGQPQHF | TGTGCCAGCAGCTTATGGGCGGGTCAGCCCCAGCATTTT
TRBJ2-7 | TRBV28 | . | . | CASSLFPAGRLEYEQYF | TGTGCCAGCAGTTTGTTCCCCGCGGGGCGCCTGGAATACGAGCAGTACTTC
TRBJ1-3 | TRBV27 | TRBD1 | . | CASYYRQGAGNTIYF | TGTGCCAGTTATTACAGACAGGGGGCCGGAAACACCATATATTTT
TRBJ1-1 | TRBV7-9 | . | once | CASSLANRAFF | TGTGCCAGCAGCTTAGCAAACAGGGCTTTCTTT
TRBJ1-4 | TRBV7-8 | . | . | CASSPRRHFGADEKLFF | TGTGCCAGCAGCCCTAGGAGACATTTTGGGGCAGATGAAAAACTGTTTTTT
TRBJ2-7 | TRBV19 | TRBD1 | . | CASSLRGQDEQYF | TGTGCCAGTAGTTTAAGGGGACAGGACGAGCAGTACTTC
TRBJ1-5 | TRBV6-5 | . | once | CASGTESNQPQHF | TGTGCCAGCGGGACTGAAAGCAATCAGCCCCAGCATTTT
TRBJ2-2 | TRBV4-2 | TRBD1 | . | CASSHRDRGHGELFF | TGTGCCAGCAGCCACCGGGACAGGGGGCACGGGGAGCTGTTTTTT
TRBJ1-1 | TRBV4-2 | . | . | CASSQESGRGWASEAFF | TGTGCCAGCAGCCAAGAGTCGGGCCGGGGATGGGCCTCTGAAGCTTTCTTT
TRBJ1-2 | TRBV10-2 | . | . | CASSEPTTGKPANYGYTF | TGCGCCAGCAGTGAGCCTACTACAGGGAAACCAGCTAACTATGGCTACACCTTC
TRBJ2-7 | TRBV19 | . | . | CASTSKNGFYEQYF | TGTGCCAGTACCTCCAAGAATGGCTTCTACGAGCAGTACTTC
TRBJ1-1 | TRBV6-5 | . | . | CASSGVNTEAFF | TGTGCCAGCAGCGGGGTAAACACTGAAGCTTTCTTT
TRBJ2-7 | TRBV5-1 | . | . | CASSSTENSYEQYF | TGCGCCAGCAGCTCGACAGAAAACTCCTACGAGCAGTACTTC
TRBJ2-7 | TRBV2 | . | . | CASSEGTTQYF | TGTGCCAGCAGTGAGGGGACAACCCAGTACTTC
TRBJ2-3 | TRBV27 | . | . | CASSLVLDKDTQYF | TGTGCCAGCAGTTTGGTACTCGACAAAGATACGCAGTATTTT
TRBJ2-1 | TRBV6-5 | . | . | CASNPRTPWGNEQFF | TGTGCCAGCAACCCACGGACTCCGTGGGGCAATGAGCAGTTCTTC
TRBJ1-2 | TRBV18 | . | . | CASSPVSRGGGYTF | TGTGCCAGCTCACCTGTATCCAGGGGCGGTGGCTACACCTTC